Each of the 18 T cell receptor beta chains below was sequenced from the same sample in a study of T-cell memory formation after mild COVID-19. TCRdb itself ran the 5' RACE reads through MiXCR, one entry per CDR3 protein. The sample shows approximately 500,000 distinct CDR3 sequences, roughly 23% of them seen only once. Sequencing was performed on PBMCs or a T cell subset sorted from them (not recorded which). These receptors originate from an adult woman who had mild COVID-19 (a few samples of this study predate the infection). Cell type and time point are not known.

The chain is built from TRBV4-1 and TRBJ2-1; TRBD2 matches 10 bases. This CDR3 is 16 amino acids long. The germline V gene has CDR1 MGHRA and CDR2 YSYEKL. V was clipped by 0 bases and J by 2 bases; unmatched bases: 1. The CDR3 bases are TGCGCCAGCAGCCAAGATAGCGGGGGGACCTACAATGAGCAGTTCTTC. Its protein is CASSQDSGGTYNEQFF.

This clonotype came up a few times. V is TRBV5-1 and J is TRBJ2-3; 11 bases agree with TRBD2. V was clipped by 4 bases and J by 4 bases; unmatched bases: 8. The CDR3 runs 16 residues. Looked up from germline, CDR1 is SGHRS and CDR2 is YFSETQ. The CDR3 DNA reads TGCGCCAGCAGCAACCTAGCGGGGGGCCGGGCAGATACGCAGTATTTT. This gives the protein CASSNLAGGRADTQYF.

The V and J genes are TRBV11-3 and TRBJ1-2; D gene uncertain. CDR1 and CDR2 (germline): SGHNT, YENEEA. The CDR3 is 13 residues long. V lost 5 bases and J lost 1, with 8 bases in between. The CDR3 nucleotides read TGTGCCAGCAGCCCGGTTAATAACTATGGCTACACCTTC. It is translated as CASSPVNNYGYTF.

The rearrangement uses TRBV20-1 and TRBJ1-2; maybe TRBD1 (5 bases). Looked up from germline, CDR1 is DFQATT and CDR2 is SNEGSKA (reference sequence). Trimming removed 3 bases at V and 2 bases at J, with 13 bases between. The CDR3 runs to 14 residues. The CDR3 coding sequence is TGCAGTGCTAGTCACGGGGCAGAAAACTATGGCTACACCTTC. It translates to CSASHGAENYGYTF.

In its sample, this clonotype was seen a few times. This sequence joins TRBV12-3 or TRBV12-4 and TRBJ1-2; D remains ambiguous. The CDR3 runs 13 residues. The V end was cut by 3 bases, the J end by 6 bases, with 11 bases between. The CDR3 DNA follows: TGTGCCAGCAGTTTTGGAAACGCGAATGGCTACACCTTC. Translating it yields CASSFGNANGYTF.

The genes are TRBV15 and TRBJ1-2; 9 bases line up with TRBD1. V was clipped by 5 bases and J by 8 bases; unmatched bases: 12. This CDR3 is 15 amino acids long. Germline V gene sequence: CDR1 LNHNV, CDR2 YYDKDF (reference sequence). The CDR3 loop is CATSAWTGDSSGYTF. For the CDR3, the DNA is TGTGCCACCAGCGCATGGACAGGGGATTCTTCGGGCTACACCTTC.

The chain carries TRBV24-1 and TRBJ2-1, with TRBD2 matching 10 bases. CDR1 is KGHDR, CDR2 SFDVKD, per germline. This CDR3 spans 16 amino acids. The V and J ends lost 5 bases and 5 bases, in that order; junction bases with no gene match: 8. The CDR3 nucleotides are TGTGCCACCAGTGGACCGGGACTAGCGAAAAACAATGAGCAGTTCTTC. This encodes CATSGPGLAKNNEQFF.

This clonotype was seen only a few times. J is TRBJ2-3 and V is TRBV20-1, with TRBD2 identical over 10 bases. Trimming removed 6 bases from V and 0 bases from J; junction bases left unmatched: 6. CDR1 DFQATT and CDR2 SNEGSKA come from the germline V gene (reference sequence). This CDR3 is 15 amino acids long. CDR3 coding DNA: TGCAGTGCCTGCGCTAGCGGGGGAAGCACAGATACGCAGTATTTT. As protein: CSACASGGSTDTQYF.

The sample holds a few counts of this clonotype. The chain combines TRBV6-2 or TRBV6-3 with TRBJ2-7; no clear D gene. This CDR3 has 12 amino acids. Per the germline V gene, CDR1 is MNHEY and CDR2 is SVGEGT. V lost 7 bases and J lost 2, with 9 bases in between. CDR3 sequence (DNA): TGTGCCAGCATGTACCCTACCTACGAGCAGTACTTC. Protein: CASMYPTYEQYF.

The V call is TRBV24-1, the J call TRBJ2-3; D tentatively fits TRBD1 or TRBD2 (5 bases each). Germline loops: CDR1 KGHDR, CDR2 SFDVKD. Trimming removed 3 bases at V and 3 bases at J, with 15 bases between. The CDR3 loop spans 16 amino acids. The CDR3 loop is CATSDRDEVGTDTQYF. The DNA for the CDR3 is TGTGCCACCAGTGATCGGGACGAAGTTGGGACAGATACGCAGTATTTT.

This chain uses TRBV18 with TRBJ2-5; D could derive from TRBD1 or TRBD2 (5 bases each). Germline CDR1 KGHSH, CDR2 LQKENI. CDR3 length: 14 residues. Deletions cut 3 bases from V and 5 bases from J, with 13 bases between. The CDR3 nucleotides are TGTGCCAGCTCACCCGGGACCCAGGAGGAGACCCAGTACTTC. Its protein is CASSPGTQEETQYF.

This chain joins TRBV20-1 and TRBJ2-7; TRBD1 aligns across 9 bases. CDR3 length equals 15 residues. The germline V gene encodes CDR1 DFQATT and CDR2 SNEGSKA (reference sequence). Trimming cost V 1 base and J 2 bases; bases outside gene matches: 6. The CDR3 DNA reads TGCAGTGCTAGAGGACAGGGGGTCACCACCTACGAGCAGTACTTC. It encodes CSARGQGVTTYEQYF.

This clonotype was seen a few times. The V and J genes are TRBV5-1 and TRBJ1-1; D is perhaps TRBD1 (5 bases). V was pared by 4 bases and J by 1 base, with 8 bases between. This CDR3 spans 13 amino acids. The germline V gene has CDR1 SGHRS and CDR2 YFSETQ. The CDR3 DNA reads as TGCGCCAGCAGCCACCAGGGGAACACTGAAGCTTTCTTT. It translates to CASSHQGNTEAFF. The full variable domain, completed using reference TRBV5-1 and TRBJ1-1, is KAGVTQTPRYLIKTRGQQVTLSCSPISGHRSVSWYQQTPGQGLQFLFEYFSETQRNKGNFPGRFSGRQFSNSRSEMNVSTLELGDSALYLCASSHQGNTEAFFGQGTRLTVV.

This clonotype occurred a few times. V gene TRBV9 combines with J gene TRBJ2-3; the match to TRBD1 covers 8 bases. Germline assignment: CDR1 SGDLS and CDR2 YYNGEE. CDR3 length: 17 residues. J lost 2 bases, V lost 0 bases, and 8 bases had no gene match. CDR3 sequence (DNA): TGTGCCAGCAGCGTAGCCCCCCGGACAGGGTACACAGATACGCAGTATTTT. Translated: CASSVAPRTGYTDTQYF.

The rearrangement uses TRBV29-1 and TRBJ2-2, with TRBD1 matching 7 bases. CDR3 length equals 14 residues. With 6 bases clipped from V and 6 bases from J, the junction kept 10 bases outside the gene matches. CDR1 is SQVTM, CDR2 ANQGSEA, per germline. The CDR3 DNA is TGCAGCGTATCCGGGACAGCCTCCTCCGGGGAGCTGTTTTTT. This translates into CSVSGTASSGELFF.

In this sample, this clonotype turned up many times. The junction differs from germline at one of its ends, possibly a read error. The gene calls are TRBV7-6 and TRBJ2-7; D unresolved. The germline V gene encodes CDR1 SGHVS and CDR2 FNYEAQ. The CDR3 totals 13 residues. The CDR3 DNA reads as TGTGCCAGCAGTTTAGACACCCCCTACGAGCAGTACTTC. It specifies CASSLDTPYEQYF.

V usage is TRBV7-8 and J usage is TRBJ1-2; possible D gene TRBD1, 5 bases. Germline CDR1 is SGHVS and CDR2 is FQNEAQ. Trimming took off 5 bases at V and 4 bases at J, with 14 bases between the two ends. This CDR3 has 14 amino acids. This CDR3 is CASSLRDEVYGYTF. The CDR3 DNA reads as TGTGCCAGCAGCCTACGGGACGAGGTCTATGGCTACACCTTC.

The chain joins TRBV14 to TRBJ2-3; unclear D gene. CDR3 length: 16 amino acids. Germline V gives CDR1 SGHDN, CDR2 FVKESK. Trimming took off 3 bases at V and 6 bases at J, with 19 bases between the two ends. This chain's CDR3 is CASSHAPFALDDTQYF. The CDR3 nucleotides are TGTGCCAGCAGCCATGCCCCCTTTGCCCTCGATGATACGCAGTATTTT.